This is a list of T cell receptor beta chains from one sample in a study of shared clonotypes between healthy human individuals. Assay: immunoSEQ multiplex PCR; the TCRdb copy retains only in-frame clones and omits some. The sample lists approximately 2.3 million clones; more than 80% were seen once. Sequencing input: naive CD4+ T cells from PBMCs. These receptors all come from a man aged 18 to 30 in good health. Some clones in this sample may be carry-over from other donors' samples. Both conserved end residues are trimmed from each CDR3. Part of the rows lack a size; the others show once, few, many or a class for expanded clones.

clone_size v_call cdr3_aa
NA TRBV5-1 ASSLVGVTGELF
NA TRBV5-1 ASSGTGQGVWNTEAF
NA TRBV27 ASGEFGPRSYT
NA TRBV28 ASSSHSGHTGTYNEQF
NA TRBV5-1 ASSTAGRQETQY
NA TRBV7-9 ASSLQGGIQY
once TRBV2 ASRPSGGSYEQY
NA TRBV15 ATSREIDRVDGYT
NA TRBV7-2 ASSLASGQGYYEQY
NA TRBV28 ASSPLGSGQPQH
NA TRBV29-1 SVGWYQETQY
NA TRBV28 ASTHTGTGGGEQY
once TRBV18 ASSEGAANYGYT
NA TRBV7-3 ASSEQGLYTEAF
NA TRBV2 ARRDRIDYGYT
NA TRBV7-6 ASSAAGGLYNEQF
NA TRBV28 ASSFRDSLGNQPQH
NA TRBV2 ASSAQRGAGGYT
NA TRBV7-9 ASSLGGRELYYGYT
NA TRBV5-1 ASSLTGSNTEAF
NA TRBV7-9 ASSGEESGLGTDTQY
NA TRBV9 ASSPQIAKGTNYGYT
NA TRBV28 ASSFPWGPTYEQY
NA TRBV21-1 ASSKRRNTQY
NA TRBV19 ASSIPLGMVELF
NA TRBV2 ASSELGIGGSYGYT
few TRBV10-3 AISMDGRNQPQH
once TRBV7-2 ASSTRRTYDTQY
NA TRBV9 ASSVSSGDTEAF
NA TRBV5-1 ASPVDSYEQY